One T cell receptor (beta chain) is described in this entry. No antigen is known for it. Per-nucleotide qualities are absent, and no much larger clonotype sits a single base away. The sample carries other DNA sequences with the same CDR3. The sample is drawn from a study of cytomegalovirus exposure and HLA in healthy donors (dated by TCRdb to the late 2010s). As for the study more broadly: An earlier analysis of a few hundred of the donors reported 276 Gb of sequence data and around 110 million unique TCR beta sequences obtained from roughly 180 million T cells. Around 300 gigabases of sequencing data and 80 million or so unique TCR sequences were included in an early release covering 500 to 750 HLA-typed donors. Among the roughly 400 genotyped donors, roughly 80% belonged to the genetic ancestry cluster associated with self-reported Caucasian donors. The study aimed to test whether cataloging public T cell receptors could reveal signatures of past pathogen exposure. The T cell repertoires of 666 subjects were profiled by immunosequencing and related to cytomegalovirus serostatus. In addition to the first cohort of around 670 subjects, a separate validation cohort of approximately 110 different subjects was used. To predict cytomegalovirus infection status, the study brought together high-throughput TCR immunosequencing, statistical association of individual TCRs with disease status, and machine learning. A later analysis re-examined previously published TCR beta repertoires from just over 650 donors and added high-resolution HLA genotyping to investigate patterns of TCR occurrence. Rather than drawing on any new phenotypic data, the later analysis identified candidate immune exposures from TCR beta sequences and the way those sequences occurred across donors. To decide whether each TCR beta V gene segment behaved as functional or pseudogenic, an earlier analysis of some 580 of the donors relied on high-throughput TCR beta sequencing. Alongside the repertoire data, information on donor age, sex, ethnicity and CMV serostatus was compiled. A later genetic analysis used genome-wide SNP genotypes for about 65% of the 666 donors, treating that subset as a discovery cohort. All discovery cohort repertoires had been generated using a single sequencing platform. HLA typing covered class I and class II loci at four-digit resolution. The number of donors typed differed by locus, with 629-630 for A, B, C, DRB1 and DQB1, around 520 for DQA1, approximately 580 for DPA1, and over 400 for DPB1. Because of strong linkage in the cohort, roughly five DR-DQ haplotypes were treated as single units for association and clustering. Among roughly 400 genotyped donors of the cohort, an average of 235,054 unique TCR beta nucleotide sequences were sequenced per donor, 15% to 20% of them non-productive.

In total, roughly 670 healthy bone marrow donors made up the cohort. Cohort members were all nominally healthy when sampled, although unrecorded immune exposures were likely present. The donor was CMV seronegative and belonged to the group of under 400 seronegative cohort members. A peripheral blood sample was provided by each donor, and peripheral blood mononuclear cells were used for TCR beta sequencing. The Qiagen DNeasy Blood Extraction Kit was used to extract genomic DNA from the blood cell samples. Library preparation employed the immunoSEQ multiplex PCR assay. For the multiplex PCR, a mixture combining 60 forward primers for TCR Vbeta segments and 13 reverse primers for TCR Jbeta segments was used. The CDR3 region of rearranged TCR beta genes was amplified from genomic DNA by a multiplex PCR assay. The amplified TCR beta libraries were sequenced on the Illumina HiSeq System as 87-base-pair reads. Per the original workflow: In a later analysis, 77 million or so unique TCR beta chains were counted across the 500 to 850 repertoires, and approximately 9.9 million of these chains were shared by at least two donors. A nearest-neighbor algorithm error-corrected the raw reads and collapsed the reads into unique sequences, merging closely related sequences to remove PCR and sequencing errors. V, D and J gene segments were assigned by aligning CDR3 sequences to IMGT reference sequences. For a sequence to be retained, a match of at least six nucleotides was required to both a V gene segment and a J gene segment. A rearrangement counted as productive if the CDR3 had no stop codons and remained in frame with V and J, and every other rearrangement counted as non-productive. CDR3 was defined by IMGT convention, running from the second conserved V-encoded cysteine to the conserved J-encoded phenylalanine. Sequences without an unambiguous match to a single V gene segment were excluded from the earlier analysis of almost 600 of the donors. An earlier analysis of approximately 590 of the donors called V segments functional above 56.7% productive rearrangements and segregating when the between-donor standard deviation exceeded 5%. A statistical classification framework was built to diagnose cytomegalovirus status from the catalog of TCR beta chain sequences. A later analysis assigned V and J genes by comparing TCR nucleotide sequences with IMGT/GENE-DB human TR gene sequences. In a later analysis, CDR3 sequences and most-parsimonious VDJ recombination scenarios were assigned using the TCRdist pipeline. In a later analysis, each TCR beta chain was defined by its CDR3 amino acid sequence together with its V-gene family, and reads lacking a unique V-gene family were excluded. In a later analysis, approximately 590 highly shared, low-generation-probability nucleotide sequences were removed to address suspected cross-contamination and a sequencing artifact. For each public chain, a later analysis derived a clonal expansion index from normalized ranks of inferred template counts within each repertoire. A later analysis computed generation probabilities with a VDJ recombination model fitted to out-of-frame rearrangements, and checked the results against IGoR. In a later analysis, TCR-TCR, TCR-HLA and TCR-CMV co-occurrence was scored with hypergeometric tests, and a repertoire-size bias correction was applied to TCR pairs. False discovery rates were estimated in a later analysis by permuting HLA or CMV assignments 20 times. A later analysis grouped co-occurring TCRs with DBSCAN, adding TCRdist sequence similarity when clustering within HLA-allele-positive subsets. Repertoires with fewer than 30,000 or more than 120,000 public chains were left out of co-occurrence clustering, as were five repertoires with anomalous nucleotide sharing. What TCRdb holds here is the immuneACCESS table cut down to in-frame rearrangements. Part of the clones is not present; checked against another copy, under half of the missing clones reflect an unresolved V gene, and the others are unexplained. V, J and clone size are those of that table, while D and trimming were read from the DNA. Counted in this sample were under 130,000 clones; approximately 16% of them appeared once. The ten biggest clones cover roughly 0.8% of the sample.

The paper's findings and limits, for the study overall: In a later genetic analysis, a missense DCLRE1C variant was associated with V-gene and J-gene trimming of TCR beta chains, and the association was replicated in an independent cohort. The authors suggested that the approach could potentially be extended to other disease states and immunological phenotypes. Several of the top co-occurrence clusters appeared to be linked to parvovirus B19, influenza, CMV and Epstein-Barr virus, according to a later analysis. A cluster of highly shared sequence variants was judged likely to represent a technical artifact of the sequencing pipeline. This cohort had only TCR beta chains sequenced, and the lack of alpha or paired-chain data limited which features could be detected. A few of the identified cytomegalovirus-associated TCR beta chains were confirmed in vitro to be specific for cytomegalovirus antigens. Seventeen rarely observed V segments, including chromosome 9 orphons, were excluded from the earlier analysis of some 590 of the donors because counts were too low. A further reported finding was that TCR beta sequences accurately predicted the HLA-A and HLA-B alleles for most subjects in the first cohort. Linkage disequilibrium might explain the correlated functional status among segregating V segments, but an unknown experimental factor could not be excluded. A later analysis found that HLA-associated TCR beta chains were more clonally expanded and had lower generation probabilities than equally common non-associated chains. Because some donors lacked HLA typing at each locus, the association tests relied only on the typed subset. A total of fewer than 200 TCR beta chains were listed by the study as associated with cytomegalovirus. According to a later analysis, most CMV-associated TCR beta chains appeared to be HLA-restricted, and the HLA associations seemed to be driven largely by CMV exposure. According to a later genetic analysis, donors in an Asian-associated ancestry cluster had fewer N-insertions in productive TCRs than the approximately 700-donor mean. The classifier was reported to diagnose cytomegalovirus status with high specificity and sensitivity in both the original and validation cohorts. The presence/absence analyses assumed that sequencing depth was roughly uniform across donors, and that assumption may not be true. While some public TCRs were present in many individuals, most TCR sequences turned up only very rarely across donors. In a later analysis, TCR association rates were found to vary across HLA loci, with the most associated TCRs seen for DRB1 alleles and the fewest for HLA-C alleles. Assigning TCR associations to individual alleles was difficult when HLA alleles, especially DR and DQ, strongly co-occurred. The only immune exposure information available for the cohort was CMV serostatus. Specific HLA alleles were associated with over 15,000 TCR beta sequences at a false discovery rate of 0.05 in a later analysis. An earlier analysis of approximately 540 of the donors showed that most TCR beta V segments appeared in productive rearrangements either about 87% or about 30% of the time, which broadly matched IMGT annotations.

The TCR was taken from a female donor in good health and CMV-seronegative. Sequenced: PBMCs.

The bases read TGTGCCAGCAACTTTGCAGGGGGCAACAATCAGCCCCAGCATTTT. This is translated as CASNFAGGNNQPQHF. Here the chain combines TRBV7-2 and TRBJ1-5; TRBD1 fits 8 bases in the junction. Via the germline V gene, CDR1 is SGHTA and CDR2 FQGNSA. Including the terminal cysteine and phenylalanine, the CDR3 comprises 15 residues. The kept DNA is CDR3 alone, 45 bases in frame from the first base. Trimming removed 7 bases from V and 3 bases from J; the gene matches leave 8 bases unexplained.